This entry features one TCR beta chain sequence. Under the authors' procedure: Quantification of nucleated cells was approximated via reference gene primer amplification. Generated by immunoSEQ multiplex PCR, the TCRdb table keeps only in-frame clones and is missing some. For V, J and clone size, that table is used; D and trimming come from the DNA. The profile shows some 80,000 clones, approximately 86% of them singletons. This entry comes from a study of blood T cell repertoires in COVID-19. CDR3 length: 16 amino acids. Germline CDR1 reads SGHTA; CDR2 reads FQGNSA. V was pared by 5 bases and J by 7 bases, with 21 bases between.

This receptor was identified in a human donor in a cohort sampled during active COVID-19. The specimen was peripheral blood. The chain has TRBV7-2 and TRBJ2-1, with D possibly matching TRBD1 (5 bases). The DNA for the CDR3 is TGTGCCAGCAGCCCAGTAGAGCTGCAGGGCGCAAATGAGCAGTTCTTC. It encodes CASSPVELQGANEQFF. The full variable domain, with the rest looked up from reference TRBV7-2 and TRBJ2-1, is GAGVSQSPSNKVTEKGKDVELRCDPISGHTALYWYRQSLGQGLEFLIYFQGNSAPDKSGLPSDRFSAERTGGSVSTLTIQRTQQEDSAVYLCASSPVELQGANEQFFGPGTRLTVL.